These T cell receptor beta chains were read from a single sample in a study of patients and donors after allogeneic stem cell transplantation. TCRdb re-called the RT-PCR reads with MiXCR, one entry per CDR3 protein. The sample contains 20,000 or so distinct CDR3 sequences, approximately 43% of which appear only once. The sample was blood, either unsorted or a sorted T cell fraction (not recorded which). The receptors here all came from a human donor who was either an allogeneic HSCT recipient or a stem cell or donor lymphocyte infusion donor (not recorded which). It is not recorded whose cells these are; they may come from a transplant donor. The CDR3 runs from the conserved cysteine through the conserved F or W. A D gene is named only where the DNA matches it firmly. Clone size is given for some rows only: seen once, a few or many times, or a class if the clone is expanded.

cdr3_aa: CASSSRGTTIQETQYF; cdr3_nt: TGTGCCAGCAGTTCACGGGGGACTACAATCCAAGAGACCCAGTACTTC; v_call: TRBV6-5; d_call: TRBD2; j_call: TRBJ2-5; clone_size: once
cdr3_aa: CASSQAGSGAQPQHF; cdr3_nt: TGTGCCAGCAGCCAAGCTGGGTCGGGGGCTCAGCCCCAGCATTTT; v_call: TRBV3-1; d_call: -; j_call: TRBJ1-5; clone_size: -
cdr3_aa: CASSLFGGLGTEAFF; cdr3_nt: TGTGCCAGCAGCTTATTTGGGGGGCTGGGCACTGAAGCTTTCTTT; v_call: TRBV7-9; d_call: -; j_call: TRBJ1-1; clone_size: few
cdr3_aa: CASSPDWTSGAAVIQETQYF; cdr3_nt: TGCGCCAGCAGCCCCGATTGGACTAGCGGGGCCGCCGTGATCCAAGAGACCCAGTACTTC; v_call: TRBV5-1; d_call: TRBD2; j_call: TRBJ2-5; clone_size: -
cdr3_aa: CASSYRLAGGDTQYF; cdr3_nt: TGTGCCAGCAGTTATAGACTAGCGGGAGGAGATACGCAGTATTTT; v_call: TRBV6-5; d_call: TRBD2; j_call: TRBJ2-3; clone_size: many
cdr3_aa: CASTSYVYTGELFF; cdr3_nt: TGTGCCAGCACCTCGTATGTATACACCGGGGAGCTGTTTTTT; v_call: TRBV12-3/TRBV12-4; d_call: -; j_call: TRBJ2-2; clone_size: few
cdr3_aa: CASGRVDNPLRGDEQYF; cdr3_nt: TGTGCCTCAGGGAGAGTGGACAACCCTCTTCGCGGGGACGAGCAGTACTTC; v_call: TRBV10-3; d_call: -; j_call: TRBJ2-7; clone_size: many
cdr3_aa: CASSVADRENEKLFF; cdr3_nt: TGTGCCAGCAGCGTAGCTGACAGGGAAAATGAAAAACTGTTTTTT; v_call: TRBV9; d_call: TRBD1; j_call: TRBJ1-4; clone_size: -
cdr3_aa: CASSLQAQPNQPQHF; cdr3_nt: TGCGCCAGCAGCTTGCAGGCACAGCCCAATCAGCCCCAGCATTTT; v_call: TRBV5-1; d_call: -; j_call: TRBJ1-5; clone_size: -
cdr3_aa: CASSKSRVQYF; cdr3_nt: TGTGCCAGCAGCAAGTCAAGGGTTCAGTACTTC; v_call: TRBV28; d_call: -; j_call: TRBJ2-4; clone_size: -
cdr3_aa: CASSLLGGLAGGNNEQFF; cdr3_nt: TGTGCCAGCAGCCTCCTAGGGGGACTAGCGGGAGGAAACAATGAGCAGTTCTTC; v_call: TRBV7-9; d_call: TRBD2; j_call: TRBJ2-1; clone_size: -
cdr3_aa: CSVDRGHEQYF; cdr3_nt: TGCAGCGTTGATCGGGGCCACGAGCAGTACTTC; v_call: TRBV29-1; d_call: -; j_call: TRBJ2-7; clone_size: -
cdr3_aa: CASRRDGNQPQHF; cdr3_nt: TGTGCCAGCAGACGGGACGGCAATCAGCCCCAGCATTTT; v_call: TRBV6-5; d_call: -; j_call: TRBJ1-5; clone_size: many
cdr3_aa: CASSQDKALYGYTF; cdr3_nt: TGTGCCAGCAGCCAAGATAAAGCCCTCTATGGCTACACCTTC; v_call: TRBV3-1; d_call: -; j_call: TRBJ1-2; clone_size: -
cdr3_aa: CASSLAAAGDQPQHF; cdr3_nt: TGTGCCAGCAGCTTAGCGGCGGCAGGGGATCAGCCCCAGCATTTT; v_call: TRBV7-9; d_call: -; j_call: TRBJ1-5; clone_size: hyperexpanded
cdr3_aa: CASSLAGYEALF; cdr3_nt: TGCGCCAGCAGCTTGGCGGGGTATGAAGCTTTATTT; v_call: TRBV5-1; d_call: -; j_call: TRBJ1-1; clone_size: -
cdr3_aa: CASSFWVTGGAGYGYTF; cdr3_nt: TGTGCCAGCAGTTTCTGGGTGACAGGGGGCGCGGGTTATGGCTACACCTTC; v_call: TRBV12-3/TRBV12-4; d_call: TRBD1; j_call: TRBJ1-2; clone_size: few
cdr3_aa: CSARPSGRALGSYEQYF; cdr3_nt: TGCAGTGCCCGGCCTAGCGGGAGGGCTCTCGGCTCCTACGAGCAGTACTTC; v_call: TRBV20-1; d_call: TRBD2; j_call: TRBJ2-7; clone_size: -
cdr3_aa: CASSYSKVGGGNQPQHF; cdr3_nt: TGTGCCAGCAGTTACTCGAAGGTAGGGGGTGGCAATCAGCCCCAGCATTTT; v_call: TRBV6-6; d_call: -; j_call: TRBJ1-5; clone_size: many
cdr3_aa: CASSWWGQDKETQYF; cdr3_nt: TGTGCCAGCAGCTGGTGGGGACAGGACAAAGAGACCCAGTACTTC; v_call: TRBV5-4; d_call: TRBD1; j_call: TRBJ2-5; clone_size: -
cdr3_aa: CASSQDGQFDYGYTF; cdr3_nt: TGCGCCAGCAGCCAAGATGGACAGTTTGACTATGGCTACACCTTC; v_call: TRBV4-1; d_call: -; j_call: TRBJ1-2; clone_size: few
cdr3_aa: CASSQDGATYPSTDTQYF; cdr3_nt: TGTGCCAGCAGCCAAGATGGCGCCACCTACCCTAGCACAGATACGCAGTATTTT; v_call: TRBV4-2; d_call: -; j_call: TRBJ2-3; clone_size: -
cdr3_aa: CASRRDSLYEQYF; cdr3_nt: TGTGCCAGCAGGCGGGACAGCCTCTACGAGCAGTACTTC; v_call: TRBV28; d_call: -; j_call: TRBJ2-7; clone_size: -
cdr3_aa: CASSLPNRYNQPQHF; cdr3_nt: TGTGCCAGCAGTTTACCCAACAGGTACAATCAGCCCCAGCATTTT; v_call: TRBV12-3/TRBV12-4; d_call: -; j_call: TRBJ1-5; clone_size: -
cdr3_aa: CASSLKGLTTSNEQFF; cdr3_nt: TGTGCCAGCAGCTTAAAGGGACTAACGACTAGCAATGAGCAGTTCTTC; v_call: TRBV7-3; d_call: TRBD2; j_call: TRBJ2-1; clone_size: -
cdr3_aa: CASSLAAGGYEQYF; cdr3_nt: TGTGCCAGCAGCTTAGCCGCGGGAGGATACGAGCAGTACTTC; v_call: TRBV7-9; d_call: TRBD2; j_call: TRBJ2-7; clone_size: few
cdr3_aa: CASSFGLYHMNTEAFF; cdr3_nt: TGTGCCAGCAGTTTCGGGCTTTACCACATGAACACTGAAGCTTTCTTT; v_call: TRBV12-3/TRBV12-4; d_call: -; j_call: TRBJ1-1; clone_size: -
cdr3_aa: CASSQGTENTEAFF; cdr3_nt: TGCGCCAGCAGCCAAGGGACAGAGAACACTGAAGCTTTCTTT; v_call: TRBV4-1; d_call: -; j_call: TRBJ1-1; clone_size: -
cdr3_aa: CAISVGDNEQFF; cdr3_nt: TGTGCCATCAGTGTCGGAGACAATGAGCAGTTCTTC; v_call: TRBV10-3; d_call: -; j_call: TRBJ2-1; clone_size: -
cdr3_aa: CASSFAGGMNTEAFF; cdr3_nt: TGCGCCAGCAGCTTTGCTGGAGGGATGAACACTGAAGCTTTCTTT; v_call: TRBV5-1; d_call: -; j_call: TRBJ1-1; clone_size: many
cdr3_aa: CASSLWEVYNEQFF; cdr3_nt: TGTGCCAGCAGCTTATGGGAGGTCTACAATGAGCAGTTCTTC; v_call: TRBV7-8; d_call: -; j_call: TRBJ2-1; clone_size: few
cdr3_aa: CASEQGGGYTF; cdr3_nt: TGTGCCAGCGAACAGGGGGGAGGCTACACCTTC; v_call: TRBV12-3/TRBV12-4; d_call: TRBD1; j_call: TRBJ1-2; clone_size: -
cdr3_aa: CASSRDGSYEQYF; cdr3_nt: TGTGCCAGCAGCCGTGACGGGTCCTACGAGCAGTACTTC; v_call: TRBV3-1; d_call: -; j_call: TRBJ2-7; clone_size: -
cdr3_aa: CASSQGKTINTGELFF; cdr3_nt: TGTGCCAGCAGCCAAGGGAAGACTATCAACACCGGGGAGCTGTTTTTT; v_call: TRBV4-2; d_call: -; j_call: TRBJ2-2; clone_size: -
cdr3_aa: CTSRSPRGATSTDTQYF; cdr3_nt: TGTACCAGCAGAAGCCCCAGGGGGGCTACTAGCACAGATACGCAGTATTTT; v_call: TRBV6-6; d_call: -; j_call: TRBJ2-3; clone_size: -
cdr3_aa: CASSRTSAYEQYF; cdr3_nt: TGTGCCAGCAGTCGGACTAGCGCTTACGAGCAGTACTTC; v_call: TRBV12-3/TRBV12-4; d_call: TRBD2; j_call: TRBJ2-7; clone_size: -
cdr3_aa: CASRGQTYEQYF; cdr3_nt: TGTGCCAGCCGGGGACAGACCTACGAGCAGTACTTC; v_call: TRBV6-6; d_call: TRBD1; j_call: TRBJ2-7; clone_size: -
cdr3_aa: CAISRNQMDTFSNQPQHF; cdr3_nt: TGTGCCATCAGTCGTAATCAGATGGACACCTTCAGCAATCAGCCCCAGCATTTT; v_call: TRBV10-3; d_call: -; j_call: TRBJ1-5; clone_size: -
cdr3_aa: CSASFGQTNQPQHF; cdr3_nt: TGCAGTGCTAGCTTTGGACAAACCAATCAGCCCCAGCATTTT; v_call: TRBV20-1; d_call: -; j_call: TRBJ1-5; clone_size: few
cdr3_aa: CASSLGGWRNTEAFF; cdr3_nt: TGTGCCAGCAGTTTAGGGGGATGGAGGAACACTGAAGCTTTCTTT; v_call: TRBV12-3/TRBV12-4; d_call: -; j_call: TRBJ1-1; clone_size: -
cdr3_aa: CASRLGDNEQFF; cdr3_nt: TGTGCCAGCAGGCTAGGTGACAATGAGCAGTTCTTC; v_call: TRBV2; d_call: -; j_call: TRBJ2-1; clone_size: -
cdr3_aa: CASSYRDTADYTF; cdr3_nt: TGTGCCAGCAGTTACCGTGATACAGCGGACTACACCTTC; v_call: TRBV6-5; d_call: -; j_call: TRBJ1-2; clone_size: few
cdr3_aa: CASSVDRNTGELFF; cdr3_nt: TGTGCCAGCAGCGTCGACAGGAACACCGGGGAGCTGTTTTTT; v_call: TRBV7-9; d_call: -; j_call: TRBJ2-2; clone_size: -
cdr3_aa: CASSMLGKWTGGNQPQHF; cdr3_nt: TGTGCCAGTAGTATGTTGGGAAAGTGGACAGGGGGCAATCAGCCCCAGCATTTT; v_call: TRBV19; d_call: TRBD1; j_call: TRBJ1-5; clone_size: -
cdr3_aa: CASSQDSTSGQETQYF; cdr3_nt: TGTGCCAGCAGCCAGGACAGTACTAGCGGCCAAGAGACCCAGTACTTC; v_call: TRBV3-1; d_call: TRBD2; j_call: TRBJ2-5; clone_size: -
cdr3_aa: CASSQDLTGGQPQHF; cdr3_nt: TGCGCCAGCAGCCAAGATCTGACAGGCGGACAGCCCCAGCATTTT; v_call: TRBV4-1; d_call: -; j_call: TRBJ1-5; clone_size: few
cdr3_aa: CSATARYPHNEQFF; cdr3_nt: TGCAGTGCTACGGCTAGGTATCCTCACAATGAGCAGTTCTTC; v_call: TRBV20-1; d_call: -; j_call: TRBJ2-1; clone_size: -
cdr3_aa: CASSLGKVLETQYF; cdr3_nt: TGTGCCAGCAGCTTAGGCAAGGTCCTGGAGACCCAGTACTTC; v_call: TRBV7-9; d_call: -; j_call: TRBJ2-5; clone_size: once
cdr3_aa: CASSVVVDTEAFF; cdr3_nt: TGTGCCAGCAGCGTAGTGGTGGACACTGAAGCTTTCTTT; v_call: TRBV9; d_call: -; j_call: TRBJ1-1; clone_size: few
cdr3_aa: CSARRLQGRGNQPQHF; cdr3_nt: TGCAGTGCTAGAAGATTACAGGGTAGAGGCAATCAGCCCCAGCATTTT; v_call: TRBV20-1; d_call: -; j_call: TRBJ1-5; clone_size: -
cdr3_aa: CATHPGLAGVYEQYF; cdr3_nt: TGTGCCACCCATCCGGGACTAGCGGGAGTGTACGAGCAGTACTTC; v_call: TRBV6-6; d_call: TRBD2; j_call: TRBJ2-7; clone_size: -
cdr3_aa: CASSYGEAYEQYF; cdr3_nt: TGTGCCAGCAGCTACGGCGAAGCGTACGAGCAGTACTTC; v_call: TRBV6-5; d_call: -; j_call: TRBJ2-7; clone_size: -
cdr3_aa: CASSLGYPFYNEQFF; cdr3_nt: TGTGCCAGCAGCTTAGGTTACCCTTTCTACAATGAGCAGTTCTTC; v_call: TRBV7-2; d_call: -; j_call: TRBJ2-1; clone_size: -
cdr3_aa: CASSLGGLSYNEQFF; cdr3_nt: TGCGCCAGCAGCTTAGGGGGCTTGTCCTACAATGAGCAGTTCTTC; v_call: TRBV5-1; d_call: TRBD1; j_call: TRBJ2-1; clone_size: -